This TCR beta chain was obtained from a study of CD8+ T cells in alopecia areata. The germline V gene has CDR1 SEHNR and CDR2 FQNEAQ (reference sequence). Trimming took 5 bases from V and 1 from J, leaving 9 bases between them. The CDR3 totals 14 residues. Reverse transcription of extracted RNA yielded cDNA, which provided the sequencing template. The assay was immunoSEQ multiplex PCR, and TCRdb's table has in-frame clones only and misses some. The sample consists of tens of thousands of clones, about 71% of them appearing once. The treatment denotes: oral pan-JAK inhibitor, 5-10 mg twice daily. This clonotype was obtained from a human donor with alopecia areata. The rearrangement joins TRBV7-9 to TRBJ1-5; D not certain. The specimen comprised CD8+ T cells sorted from blood, sampled around week 44, from a patient treated with tofacitinib. DNA of the CDR3: TGTGCCAGCAGCCCCTCCGGGAGCAATCAGCCCCAGCATTTT. Its translation: CASSPSGSNQPQHF.